The T cell receptor (beta chain) described here comes from a study of T-cell reconstitution after alpha-beta-depleted transplantation in children. Using unique molecular identifiers, the investigators prepared the TCRbeta library. TCRdb redid the calling of the PCR reads with MiXCR, one entry per CDR3 protein. The data show a few hundred thousand distinct CDR3 sequences, with about a tenth seen just once and roughly 9.1% held by the top ten. Germline CDR1 is SGDLS and CDR2 is YYNGEE. CDR3 length equals 14 residues. V lost 0 bases, J lost 9 bases, and 3 bases stayed unmatched. The sample was PBMCs from the stem cell graft donor, taken from the stem cell graft. The sequence came from a human donor who donated a stem cell graft to a child with SCID. The chain combines TRBV9 with TRBJ2-5; 12 bases fit TRBD2. The CDR3 nucleotides read TGTGCCAGCAGCGTAGCTACTAGCGGGGGGCCCCAGTACTTC. It specifies CASSVATSGGPQYF.